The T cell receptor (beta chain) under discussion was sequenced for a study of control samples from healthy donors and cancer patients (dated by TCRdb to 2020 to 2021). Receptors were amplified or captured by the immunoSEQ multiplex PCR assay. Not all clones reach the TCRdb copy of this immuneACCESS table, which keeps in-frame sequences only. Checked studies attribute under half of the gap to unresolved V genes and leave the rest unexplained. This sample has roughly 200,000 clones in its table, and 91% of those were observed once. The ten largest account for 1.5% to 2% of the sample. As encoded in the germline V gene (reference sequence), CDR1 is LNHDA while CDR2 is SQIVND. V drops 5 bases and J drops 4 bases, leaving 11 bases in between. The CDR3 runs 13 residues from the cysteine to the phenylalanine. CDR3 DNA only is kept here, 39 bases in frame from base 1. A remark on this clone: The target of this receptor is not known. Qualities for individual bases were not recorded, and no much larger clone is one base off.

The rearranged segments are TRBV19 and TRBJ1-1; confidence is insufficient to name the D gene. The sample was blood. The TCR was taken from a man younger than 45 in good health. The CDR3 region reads CASSGGFGTEAFF. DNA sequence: TGTGCCAGTAGTGGAGGGTTCGGCACTGAAGCTTTCTTT. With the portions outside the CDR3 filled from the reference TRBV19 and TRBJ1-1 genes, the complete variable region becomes DGGITQSPKYLFRKEGQNVTLSCEQNLNHDAMYWYRQDPGQGLRLIYYSQIVNDFQKGDIAEGYSVSREKKESFPLTVTSAQKNPTAFYLCASSGGFGTEAFFGQGTRLTVV.